This T cell receptor (beta chain) was obtained from a study of shared clonotypes between healthy human individuals. Looking at the study overall: The donors, two women and a few men, were aged 18 to 49.

The study's findings and limits: A generally larger estimated richness was seen in naive subsets than in memory subsets. Non-shared clonotypes were found to have lower generation probabilities than the clonotypes that were shared by all four of the sorted-subset donors.

Positive CCR7 selection of CD45RO-negative cells yielded the naive CD8 cells, and terminally differentiated effector memory CD45RA+ cells were excluded. Sorted-subset replicate PCR reactions contained roughly 200 ng DNA, corresponding to around 30,000 T cell genomes. Profiled with immunoSEQ multiplex PCR; TCRdb holds only in-frame clones, not every one. In the table there are roughly 2 million clones, over 85% of which are singletons. With V trimmed by 0 bases and J by 6 bases, 4 bases remained unmatched. Per the germline V gene, CDR1 is SGHRS and CDR2 is YFSETQ. The CDR3 consists of 15 residues. Comment on this clone: The antigen is not known.

The receptor's source is a man between 18 and 29 years old in good health. Sequencing used naive CD8+ T cells sorted from blood. The chain couples TRBV5-1 to TRBJ2-4; 9 bases line up with TRBD1. CDR3 DNA: TGCGCCAGCAGCTTGGGACAGGGGGTGGGAAACATTCAGTACTTC. Translating gives CASSLGQGVGNIQYF.